This TCR beta chain was sequenced during a study of blood T cells in healthy people across ages. For this clonotype: Its antigen remains unknown.

Points from the study as a whole: Unsorted PBMC input precluded a conclusive naive versus antigen-experienced comparison. Naive T cell percentage and TCR beta diversity correlated strongly. Whereas aged donors had fewer naive CD4+ cells, long-lived donors had more of them and higher diversity. The study lacked donor CMV status, which possibly confounded expanded clonotype changes.

Using a J-beta primer mix together with a sample-barcoded 5' primer, a second PCR was run for roughly 6 to 12 cycles. MiXCR was run by TCRdb on the 5' RACE reads, yielding one entry per CDR3 protein. The sample records 1,300,000 or so distinct CDR3 sequences, almost 60% being singletons. The V end lost 1 base, the J end lost 3 bases, and 10 bases lay between the germline ends. Germline V gene sequence: CDR1 MGHRA, CDR2 YSYEKL. This CDR3 spans 14 amino acids. The sequenced sample was blood. V gene TRBV4-1 combines with J gene TRBJ2-7; D uncertain. This TCR came from a man in his late teens or twenties in good health. The CDR3 DNA reads as TGCGCCAGCAGCCAAGGGGTGCGAGGCTACGAGCAGTACTTC. This translates into CASSQGVRGYEQYF.